This paragraph covers one T cell receptor beta chain sequence. Its antigen remains unidentified. The source of the sample is a study of cytotoxic CD8 clonotypes in ibrutinib-treated CLL. Study-wide results and limits: Clonality was higher at ibrutinib response and returned toward baseline at progression. Against age-matched healthy donors, baseline clonality ran higher and tracked circulating CD8+ T-cell counts.

Germline CDR1 is SGHDN and CDR2 is FVKESK. V lost 4 bases and J lost 3; bases outside the gene matches: 6. This CDR3 is built from 15 residues. Clones were read by immunoSEQ multiplex PCR, and TCRdb kept only the in-frame ones, dropping some. The sample has more than 110,000 clones; 75% to 80% are singletons. The sample here was PBMCs, taken after 24 months of ibrutinib treatment. This sequence originates from a human donor with chronic lymphocytic leukemia. The genes are TRBV14 and TRBJ2-1, with TRBD1 matching 7 bases. The CDR3 DNA sequence: TGTGCCAGCAGCCCGCTGACAGGGTACTACAATGAGCAGTTCTTC. Amino acids: CASSPLTGYYNEQFF. Looking up the rest from reference TRBV14 and TRBJ2-1 gives the full variable domain: EAGVTQFPSHSVIEKGQTVTLRCDPISGHDNLYWYRRVMGKEIKFLLHFVKESKQDESGMPNNRFLAERTGGTYSTLKVQPAELEDSGVYFCASSPLTGYYNEQFFGPGTRLTVL.